The present TCR beta chain was sequenced within a study of T cells in Graves' hyperthyroidism and ophthalmopathy. Orbital computed tomography, thyroid ultrasound, serum thyroxine and TRAb, and clinical symptoms together informed the diagnoses. This clonotype has ten or more counts. V shed 7 bases and J 8 bases; nucleotides not matched to a gene: 7. The CDR3 loop spans 13 amino acids. Researchers amplified the TCR beta CDR3 regions from RNA transcripts. Initially, a first-round RT-PCR of the TCR CDR3 employed the HTBI primer set. TCRdb reanalysed the multiplex PCR reads using MiXCR and keeps one entry per CDR3 protein. The sample consists of about 690,000 distinct CDR3 sequences, approximately 15% of them appearing once.

This chain uses TRBV12-3 or TRBV12-4 with TRBJ1-1; 10 nucleotides agree with TRBD1. The clonotype comes from a man in his fifties or sixties with Graves' hyperthyroidism. The sequenced material came from blood. This CDR3 is CASTLRDRGEAFF. CDR3 DNA: TGTGCCAGCACCCTGAGGGACAGGGGAGAAGCTTTCTTT.